These T cell receptor beta chains were read from a single sample in a study of T cells in Graves' hyperthyroidism and ophthalmopathy. Using its own MiXCR run on the multiplex PCR reads, TCRdb lists one record per CDR3 protein. Of 300,000 to 450,000 distinct CDR3 sequences listed, less than 20% are singletons. The sample comprised blood. These TCRs come from a man between 18 and 29 years old with Graves' ophthalmopathy. CDR3s include the opening cysteine and the closing phenylalanine or tryptophan. Fields, in order: CDR3 protein, CDR3 DNA, J gene, clone size, V gene, D gene. D genes are given only for firm matches. The size entry is marked missing in some rows and otherwise reads once, few, many or a size class.

cdr3_aa: CASSESTGGEQETQYF; cdr3_nt: TGCGCCAGCAGTGAGTCGACTGGGGGAGAACAAGAGACCCAGTACTTC; j_call: TRBJ2-5; clone_size: few; v_call: TRBV10-1; d_call: NA
cdr3_aa: CASSYGTSRGTGELFF; cdr3_nt: TGTGCCAGCAGCTATGGGACTAGCAGGGGCACCGGGGAGCTGTTTTTT; j_call: TRBJ2-2; clone_size: NA; v_call: TRBV7-2; d_call: TRBD2
cdr3_aa: CASSWITRGNTEAFF; cdr3_nt: TGTGCCAGCAGTTGGATCACTCGGGGGAACACTGAAGCTTTCTTT; j_call: TRBJ1-1; clone_size: many; v_call: TRBV28; d_call: NA
cdr3_aa: CASSTTLNQETQYF; cdr3_nt: TGTGCCAGCAGCACGACATTAAACCAAGAGACCCAGTACTTC; j_call: TRBJ2-5; clone_size: NA; v_call: TRBV9; d_call: NA
cdr3_aa: CASSQGGLADYNEQFF; cdr3_nt: TGTGCCAGCAGCCAAGGGGGACTAGCGGACTACAATGAGCAGTTCTTC; j_call: TRBJ2-1; clone_size: NA; v_call: TRBV3-1; d_call: TRBD2
cdr3_aa: CASRTRVPSRAFF; cdr3_nt: TGTGCCAGCAGGACCCGGGTCCCAAGTCGGGCTTTCTTT; j_call: TRBJ1-1; clone_size: few; v_call: TRBV6-1; d_call: NA
cdr3_aa: CASSRRRGQDQPLTDTQYF; cdr3_nt: TGTGCCAGCAGCCGCCGGAGGGGCCAAGATCAACCCCTCACAGATACGCAGTATTTT; j_call: TRBJ2-3; clone_size: NA; v_call: TRBV14; d_call: NA
cdr3_aa: CASSATGQPNTEAFF; cdr3_nt: TGTGCCAGCAGCGCGACGGGACAGCCGAACACTGAAGCTTTCTTT; j_call: TRBJ1-1; clone_size: many; v_call: TRBV9; d_call: TRBD1
cdr3_aa: CASSVGSLLLYEQYF; cdr3_nt: TGTGCCAGCAGTGTTGGATCACTCTTATTGTACGAGCAGTACTTC; j_call: TRBJ2-7; clone_size: NA; v_call: TRBV2; d_call: NA
cdr3_aa: CASSQTGGDQPQHF; cdr3_nt: TGTGCCAGCTCTCAAACAGGGGGGGATCAGCCCCAGCATTTT; j_call: TRBJ1-5; clone_size: many; v_call: TRBV18; d_call: TRBD1
cdr3_aa: CASSSRGSEQYF; cdr3_nt: TGTGCCAGCAGTTCTCGGGGGTCCGAGCAGTACTTC; j_call: TRBJ2-7; clone_size: NA; v_call: TRBV12-3/TRBV12-4; d_call: NA
cdr3_aa: CASPSGRVAGELFF; cdr3_nt: TGCGCCTCCCCCTCGGGCAGGGTCGCCGGGGAGCTGTTTTTT; j_call: TRBJ2-2; clone_size: many; v_call: TRBV10-1; d_call: NA
cdr3_aa: CASLRGEAANTIYF; cdr3_nt: TGTGCCAGCTTGAGGGGGGAAGCCGCAAACACCATATATTTT; j_call: TRBJ1-3; clone_size: few; v_call: TRBV10-3; d_call: NA
cdr3_aa: CASSYSREYGELFF; cdr3_nt: TGTGCCAGCAGTTACTCCAGGGAGTACGGGGAGCTGTTTTTT; j_call: TRBJ2-2; clone_size: few; v_call: TRBV6-5; d_call: NA
cdr3_aa: CASRSDREEAFF; cdr3_nt: TGTGCCAGCAGATCTGACAGGGAAGAAGCTTTCTTT; j_call: TRBJ1-1; clone_size: NA; v_call: TRBV28; d_call: TRBD1
cdr3_aa: CASSQDVRGGQETQYF; cdr3_nt: TGTGCCAGCAGCCAAGATGTGCGGGGGGGCCAAGAGACCCAGTACTTC; j_call: TRBJ2-5; clone_size: many; v_call: TRBV3-1; d_call: TRBD2
cdr3_aa: CASSKEWSTEAFF; cdr3_nt: TGTGCCAGCAGCAAGGAGTGGTCCACTGAAGCTTTCTTT; j_call: TRBJ1-1; clone_size: NA; v_call: TRBV14; d_call: NA
cdr3_aa: CSAKRVNEKLFF; cdr3_nt: TGCAGCGCCAAACGAGTAAATGAAAAACTGTTTTTT; j_call: TRBJ1-4; clone_size: few; v_call: TRBV29-1; d_call: NA
cdr3_aa: CASSGWDTGELFF; cdr3_nt: TGTGCCAGCAGCGGCTGGGACACCGGGGAGCTGTTTTTT; j_call: TRBJ2-2; clone_size: NA; v_call: TRBV27; d_call: NA
cdr3_aa: CASSSDTRQGRRAFF; cdr3_nt: TGTGCCAGCAGTTCCGACACCCGACAGGGGAGAAGAGCTTTCTTT; j_call: TRBJ1-1; clone_size: many; v_call: TRBV12-3/TRBV12-4; d_call: TRBD1
cdr3_aa: CASSRGGGSYNSPLHF; cdr3_nt: TGTGCCAGCAGCCGTGGAGGGGGCTCCTATAATTCACCCCTCCACTTT; j_call: TRBJ1-6; clone_size: few; v_call: TRBV11-1; d_call: NA
cdr3_aa: CASSTDSLSYEQYF; cdr3_nt: TGTGCCAGCAGCACAGACAGCCTCTCCTACGAGCAGTACTTC; j_call: TRBJ2-7; clone_size: few; v_call: TRBV7-9; d_call: NA
cdr3_aa: CASSYGSGNTDTQYF; cdr3_nt: TGCGCCAGCAGCTATGGGAGCGGAAACACAGATACGCAGTATTTT; j_call: TRBJ2-3; clone_size: many; v_call: TRBV5-1; d_call: NA
cdr3_aa: CASAHPDRDNSPLHF; cdr3_nt: TGTGCCAGCGCACATCCCGACAGGGATAATTCACCCCTCCACTTT; j_call: TRBJ1-6; clone_size: NA; v_call: TRBV28; d_call: TRBD1
cdr3_aa: CSVEESQAFF; cdr3_nt: TGCAGCGTTGAAGAAAGCCAAGCTTTCTTT; j_call: TRBJ1-1; clone_size: few; v_call: TRBV29-1; d_call: NA
cdr3_aa: CASSLDIEQGANREKLFF; cdr3_nt: TGTGCCAGCAGCTTAGACATCGAACAGGGGGCGAATAGGGAAAAACTGTTTTTT; j_call: TRBJ1-4; clone_size: few; v_call: TRBV7-6; d_call: TRBD1
cdr3_aa: CSAGAGNMNTEAFF; cdr3_nt: TGCAGTGCCGGCGCAGGGAACATGAACACTGAAGCTTTCTTT; j_call: TRBJ1-1; clone_size: NA; v_call: TRBV20-1; d_call: NA